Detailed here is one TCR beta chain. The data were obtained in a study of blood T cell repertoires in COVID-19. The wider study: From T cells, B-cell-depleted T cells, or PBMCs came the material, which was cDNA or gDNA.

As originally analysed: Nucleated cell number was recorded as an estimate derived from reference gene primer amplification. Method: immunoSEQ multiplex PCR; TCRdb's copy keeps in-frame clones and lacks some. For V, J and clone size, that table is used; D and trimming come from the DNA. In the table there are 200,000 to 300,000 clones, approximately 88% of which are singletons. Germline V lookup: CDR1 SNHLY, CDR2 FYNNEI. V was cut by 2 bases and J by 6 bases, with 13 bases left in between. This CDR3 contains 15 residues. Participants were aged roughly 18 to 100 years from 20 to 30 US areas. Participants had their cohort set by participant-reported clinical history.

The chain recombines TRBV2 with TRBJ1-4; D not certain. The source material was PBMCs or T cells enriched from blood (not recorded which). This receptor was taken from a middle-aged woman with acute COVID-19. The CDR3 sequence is CASSEPTIPDEKLFF. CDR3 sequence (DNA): TGTGCCAGCAGTGAACCCACTATCCCCGATGAAAAACTGTTTTTT. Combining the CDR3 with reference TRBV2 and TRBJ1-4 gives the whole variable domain EPEVTQTPSHQVTQMGQEVILRCVPISNHLYFYWYRQILGQKVEFLVSFYNNEISEKSEIFDDQFSVERPDGSNFTLKIRSTKLEDSAMYFCASSEPTIPDEKLFFGSGTQLSVL.